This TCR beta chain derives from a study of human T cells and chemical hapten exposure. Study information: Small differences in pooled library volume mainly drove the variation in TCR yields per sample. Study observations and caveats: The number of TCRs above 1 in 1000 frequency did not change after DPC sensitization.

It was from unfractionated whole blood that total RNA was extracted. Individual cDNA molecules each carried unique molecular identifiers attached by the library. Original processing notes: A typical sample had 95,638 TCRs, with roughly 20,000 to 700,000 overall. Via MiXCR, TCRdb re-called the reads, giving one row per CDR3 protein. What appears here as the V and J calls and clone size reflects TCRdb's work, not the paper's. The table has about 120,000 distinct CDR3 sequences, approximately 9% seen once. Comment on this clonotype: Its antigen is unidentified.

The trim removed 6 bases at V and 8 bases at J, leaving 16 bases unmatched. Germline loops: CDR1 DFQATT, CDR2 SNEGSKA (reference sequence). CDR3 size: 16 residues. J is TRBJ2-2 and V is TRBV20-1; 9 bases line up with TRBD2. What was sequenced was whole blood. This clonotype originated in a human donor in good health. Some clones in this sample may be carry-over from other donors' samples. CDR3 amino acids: CSATTGGSGRSGELFF. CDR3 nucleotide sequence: TGCAGTGCCACAACGGGTGGCAGCGGGAGGTCTGGGGAGCTGTTTTTT.